This entry lists 31 T cell receptor beta chains sequenced from one sample in a study of cytomegalovirus exposure and HLA in healthy donors. Primers for the PCR totalled 60 Vbeta and 13 Jbeta. Repertoires were generated with immunoSEQ multiplex PCR, while TCRdb's copy carries only in-frame clones and drops some. Among about 100,000 clones listed, around 74% were seen once. Sequencing used PBMCs. These receptors were collected from a man aged 35 to 55 in good health and CMV-seropositive.

The chain has TRBV5-1 and TRBJ2-5; 16 positions agree with TRBD2. With V trimmed by 4 bases and J by 5 bases, 5 bases remained unmatched. CDR3 size: 16 residues. Germline V gene sequence: CDR1 SGHRS, CDR2 YFSETQ. CDR3 amino acids: CASSGTSGGVVETQYF. The DNA for the CDR3 is TGCGCCAGCAGCGGGACTAGCGGGGGGGTAGTGGAGACCCAGTACTTC.

CDR3 in amino acids: CARRKWQVSYEQYF. The CDR3 DNA reads as TGTGCCAGAAGGAAATGGCAGGTTTCCTACGAGCAGTACTTC. The V and J genes are TRBV2 and TRBJ2-7, with D uncertain. In germline, CDR1 is SNHLY, CDR2 FYNNEI. The CDR3 loop spans 14 amino acids. With 9 bases removed from V and 1 base from J, the gap between germline ends came to 16 bases.

This clone was seen just once. The J gene is TRBJ2-1, the V gene TRBV5-1; 11 nucleotides align to TRBD2. The CDR3 is made up of 16 amino acids. From germline, CDR1 is SGHRS and CDR2 YFSETQ. Trimming cost V 4 bases and J 3 bases; bases outside gene matches: 6. The CDR3 sequence is CASSPTSGSGYNEQFF. In DNA form, the CDR3 reads TGCGCCAGCAGCCCCACTAGCGGGAGTGGCTACAATGAGCAGTTCTTC.

This rearrangement joins TRBV14 to TRBJ2-2; a weak D match, TRBD2 (6 bases). V dropped 3 bases and J dropped 0 bases, with 14 bases sitting between them. Germline V CDR1 and CDR2: SGHDN, FVKESK. The CDR3 sequence is 17 residues long. Written as DNA, the CDR3 is TGTGCCAGCAGCCAGACCCGGGGGTTCGCGAACACCGGGGAGCTGTTTTTT. It encodes CASSQTRGFANTGELFF.

V usage is TRBV9 and J usage is TRBJ2-3, with a tentative D call TRBD1 (5 bases). This CDR3 is built from 16 residues. V was clipped by 4 bases and J by 0 bases, with 15 bases between them. The germline V gene encodes CDR1 SGDLS and CDR2 YYNGEE. DNA of the CDR3: TGTGCCAGCAGCCCCAGACAGCTATCTAGCACAGATACGCAGTATTTT. Protein product: CASSPRQLSSTDTQYF.

J is TRBJ2-3 and V is TRBV28; D remains unclear. V was pared by 5 bases and J by 0 bases, with 18 bases between. CDR1 is MDHEN, CDR2 SYDVKM, per germline. The CDR3 is 17 residues long. Written as DNA, the CDR3 is TGTGCCAGCAGTCTCCCTCTCAGGATTACTAGCACAGATACGCAGTATTTT. Protein product: CASSLPLRITSTDTQYF.

The rearrangement uses TRBV4-3 and TRBJ2-1; weak D call: TRBD1 (5 bases). The CDR3 totals 13 residues. Germline lookup yields CDR1 LGHNA and CDR2 YSLEER. The germline V and J ends were trimmed by 4 bases and 1 base, with 5 bases remaining between them. The CDR3 is CASSPGSYNEQFF. The CDR3 nucleotides are TGCGCCAGCAGCCCAGGGTCCTACAATGAGCAGTTCTTC.

This chain connects TRBV6-5 to TRBJ2-1, with D possibly matching TRBD1 (8 bases). The germline V gene has CDR1 MNHEY and CDR2 SVGAGI. Trimming took off 6 bases at V and 8 bases at J, with 20 bases between the two ends. The CDR3 covers 15 residues. The CDR3 coding sequence is TGTGCCAGCAGCCGGACAGGGCGGGAGTTCGATGAGCAGTTCTTC. Encoded protein: CASSRTGREFDEQFF.

V and J are TRBV15 and TRBJ2-7, with 9 bases identical to TRBD1. Germline values: CDR1 LNHNV, CDR2 YYDKDF (reference sequence). This CDR3 has 15 amino acids. V shed 4 bases, J shed 2 bases, and the junction held 6 bases outside the gene matches. CDR3 residues: CATSTDRGYTYEQYF. CDR3 sequence (DNA): TGTGCCACCAGCACCGACAGGGGGTATACCTACGAGCAGTACTTC.

The chain joins TRBV11-1 to TRBJ2-1; D call uncertain. Germline loops: CDR1 SGHAT, CDR2 FQDESV (reference sequence). The V end lost 6 bases, the J end lost 5 bases, and 5 bases lay between the germline ends. The CDR3 is 11 amino acids. The CDR3 spells CASRRNNEQFF. DNA for the CDR3: TGTGCCAGCAGGAGGAACAATGAGCAGTTCTTC.

Here the CDR3 reads CASRRSGQGSREQYF. The CDR3 DNA reads TGTGCCAGCAGACGCTCGGGACAGGGGTCGAGGGAGCAGTACTTC. The rearrangement joins TRBV27 to TRBJ2-5, with 10 positions matching TRBD1. CDR1 and CDR2 from the germline V gene are MNHEY and SMNVEV (reference sequence). CDR3 length equals 15 residues. With 6 bases clipped from V and 11 bases from J, the junction kept 15 bases outside the gene matches.

V usage is TRBV9 and J usage is TRBJ2-7, with 9 bases matching TRBD2. Germline CDR1 and CDR2: SGDLS and YYNGEE. V lost 0 bases and J lost 3; bases outside the gene matches: 7. This CDR3 is built from 16 residues. In nucleotides, the CDR3 is TGTGCCAGCAGCGTAGCTAGCCTAGCGGGGATCTACGAGCAGTACTTC. It specifies CASSVASLAGIYEQYF.

This chain links TRBV27 with TRBJ1-1; no reliable D call. The CDR3 runs to 14 residues. V gave up 7 bases and J gave up 4 bases, with 16 bases separating them. Germline V gene sequence: CDR1 MNHEY, CDR2 SMNVEV (reference sequence). CDR3 residues: CASTPGSLGTEAFF. The CDR3 DNA follows: TGTGCCAGCACTCCTGGGAGTTTAGGCACTGAAGCTTTCTTT.

This chain uses TRBV7-8 with TRBJ2-5; 12 bases line up with TRBD2. CDR1 and CDR2 (germline): SGHVS, FQNEAQ. Trimming at V came to 5 bases and at J to 5 bases, leaving 9 bases not matched to a gene. This CDR3 has 16 residues. CDR3 protein: CASSGRVLAGGETQYF. The CDR3 DNA sequence: TGTGCCAGCAGCGGCCGGGTTCTAGCGGGAGGGGAGACCCAGTACTTC.

The chain recombines TRBV5-5 with TRBJ1-1; no reliable D call. This CDR3 contains 13 residues. Germline CDR1 and CDR2: SGHKS and YYEKEE (reference sequence). Trimming took off 5 bases at V and 0 bases at J, with 8 bases between the two ends. The CDR3: CASRWGVNTEAFF. CDR3 in DNA: TGTGCCAGCAGGTGGGGAGTGAACACTGAAGCTTTCTTT. The complete variable domain, with remaining parts taken from reference TRBV5-5 and TRBJ1-1, reads DAGVTQSPTHLIKTRGQQVTLRCSPISGHKSVSWYQQVLGQGPQFIFQYYEKEERGRGNFPDRFSARQFPNYSSELNVNALLLGDSALYLCASRWGVNTEAFFGQGTRLTVV.

This clone has a single count. The V call is TRBV7-9, the J call TRBJ2-3; 16 bases agree with TRBD2. The length of the CDR3 is 17 residues. CDR1 is SEHNR and CDR2 is FQNEAQ in the germline V gene (reference sequence). Germline trimming cut 5 bases from V and 4 bases from J; bases unmatched to any gene: 6. The CDR3 sequence: CASSRGLAGGPADTQYF. CDR3 in DNA: TGTGCCAGCAGCCGGGGACTAGCGGGGGGGCCGGCAGATACGCAGTATTTT.

The CDR3 sequence: CASSLRQGSDEQFF. The CDR3, as DNA: TGCGCCAGCAGCCTCCGACAGGGTAGCGATGAGCAGTTCTTC. The chain carries TRBV5-1 and TRBJ2-1, with TRBD1 matching 7 bases. Unmatched junction bases numbered 9, after V lost 4 bases and J lost 8 bases. CDR3 size: 14 residues. Looked up from germline, CDR1 is SGHRS and CDR2 is YFSETQ.

The chain has TRBV2 and TRBJ2-5; D ambiguous. Trimming cost V 6 bases and J 7 bases, with 6 bases left between them. The CDR3 contains 10 residues. The germline gives CDR1 SNHLY, CDR2 FYNNEI. The CDR3 DNA sequence: TGTGCCAGCAGCACACGGACCCAGTACTTC. This encodes CASSTRTQYF.

V is TRBV19 and J is TRBJ1-1; D not certain. Germline CDR1 reads LNHDA; CDR2 reads SQIVND (reference sequence). The CDR3 is 13 residues long. Trimming removed 5 bases from V and 4 bases from J, with 11 bases in between. The CDR3 spells CASSFAGFTEAFF. The CDR3 nucleotides read TGTGCCAGTAGTTTCGCAGGTTTCACTGAAGCTTTCTTT.

This chain uses TRBV5-6 with TRBJ2-7; D gene unclear. V lost 1 base to trimming and J lost 1 base, with 6 bases between them. The CDR3 loop spans 13 amino acids. The V gene's germline CDR1 is SGHDT and CDR2 YYEEEE. The CDR3 nucleotides are TGTGCCAGCAGCTTGTCCGAGTCCTACGAGCAGTACTTC. The encoded protein is CASSLSESYEQYF.

The genes are TRBV10-2 and TRBJ1-1, with TRBD1 identical over 11 bases. Germline loops: CDR1 WSHSY, CDR2 SAAADI. The CDR3 covers 14 residues. With 6 bases clipped from V and 4 bases from J, the junction kept 4 bases outside the gene matches. This CDR3 is CASSRDRGSTEAFF. The CDR3 bases are TGCGCCAGCAGCCGGGACAGGGGGAGCACTGAAGCTTTCTTT.

The V and J genes are TRBV7-6 and TRBJ2-1; D call uncertain. CDR1 and CDR2 (germline): SGHVS, FNYEAQ. The CDR3 is made up of 12 amino acids. V lost 2 bases and J lost 6, with 5 bases in between. In nucleotides, the CDR3 is TGTGCCAGCAGCTTACGCAGCAATGAGCAGTTCTTC. It is translated as CASSLRSNEQFF.

This clone was observed a handful of times. The chain has TRBV20-1 and TRBJ2-1; D is unresolved. The CDR3 extends over 11 amino acids. V gave up 3 bases and J gave up 3 bases, with 3 bases separating them. Germline CDR1 and CDR2: DFQATT and SNEGSKA (reference sequence). DNA for the CDR3: TGCAGTGCTAGCTACTACAATGAGCAGTTCTTC. Translating it yields CSASYYNEQFF.

The rearrangement uses TRBV4-2 and TRBJ1-2; the D gene is possibly TRBD1 (5 bases). This CDR3 contains 14 residues. The V gene's germline CDR1 is LGHNA and CDR2 YNFKEQ. With 4 bases removed from V and 4 bases from J, the gap between germline ends came to 13 bases. CDR3: CASSPGEGTYGYTF. CDR3 bases: TGTGCCAGCAGCCCGGGGGAAGGGACCTATGGCTACACCTTC.

V is TRBV7-8 and J is TRBJ2-1; 8 bases agree with TRBD1. The CDR3 covers 16 residues. The V and J ends lost 1 base and 4 bases, in that order; junction bases with no gene match: 6. Germline V lookup: CDR1 SGHVS, CDR2 FQNEAQ. The CDR3 loop reads CASSLESRQGYNEQFF. CDR3 in DNA: TGTGCCAGCAGCTTAGAGTCGCGACAGGGGTACAATGAGCAGTTCTTC. Supplemented by reference TRBV7-8 and TRBJ2-1, the full variable domain reads GAGVSQSPRYKVAKRGQDVALRCDPISGHVSLFWYQQALGQGPEFLTYFQNEAQLDKSGLPSDRFFAERPEGSVSTLKIQRTQQEDSAVYLCASSLESRQGYNEQFFGPGTRLTVL.

The sample holds a few counts of this clone. The V gene is TRBV19, the J gene TRBJ1-1, with TRBD1 matching over 9 bases. Trimming took 3 bases from V and 4 from J; bases not matched to a gene: 6. CDR1 and CDR2 (germline): LNHDA, SQIVND (reference sequence). The CDR3 length is 15 residues. The CDR3 reads CASSIGQGWSTEAFF. The CDR3, as DNA: TGTGCCAGTAGTATCGGACAGGGGTGGAGCACTGAAGCTTTCTTT.

The genes are TRBV6-5 and TRBJ2-7, with TRBD1 matching over 7 bases. Germline V gene data show CDR1 as MNHEY and CDR2 as SVGAGI. With 4 bases clipped from V and 2 bases from J, the junction kept 11 bases outside the gene matches. CDR3 length: 16 residues. The chain's CDR3 is CASSSGQAIKTYEQYF. The CDR3 DNA follows: TGTGCCAGCAGTTCAGGACAGGCCATTAAAACCTACGAGCAGTACTTC.

CDR3 amino acids: CASRPPGGGYTF. The CDR3 DNA is TGTGCCAGCAGACCCCCAGGGGGGGGCTACACCTTC. This chain links TRBV28 with TRBJ1-2; the match to TRBD1 covers 7 bases. This CDR3 region has 12 residues. Unmatched junction bases numbered 6, after V lost 6 bases and J lost 8 bases. In germline, CDR1 is MDHEN, CDR2 SYDVKM.

This clone is medium-sized. The rearrangement uses TRBV14 and TRBJ2-1, with TRBD2 identical over 8 bases. The CDR3 length is 18 residues. Looked up from germline, CDR1 is SGHDN and CDR2 is FVKESK. Unmatched junction bases numbered 11, after V lost 2 bases and J lost 2 bases. The CDR3 DNA reads as TGTGCCAGCAGCCAATTCCCCCCCAGGACTAGCACCTACAATGAGCAGTTCTTC. Its protein is CASSQFPPRTSTYNEQFF.

V is TRBV7-6 and J is TRBJ2-2, with D hard to call. The germline V gene has CDR1 SGHVS and CDR2 FNYEAQ. With 1 base removed from V and 4 bases from J, the gap between germline ends came to 10 bases. The CDR3 contains 15 residues. The CDR3 nucleotides are TGTGCCAGCAGCTTAGAGCCCTCCCGCACCGGGGAGCTGTTTTTT. Amino acid sequence: CASSLEPSRTGELFF.

This chain uses TRBV4-3 with TRBJ2-7; 8 bases map to TRBD1. The germline V gene has CDR1 LGHNA and CDR2 YSLEER. The length of the CDR3 is 16 residues. J was trimmed by 1 base and V by 1 base; bases with no gene match: 6. CDR3 region: CASSQAGQGASYEQYF. The DNA for the CDR3 is TGCGCCAGCAGCCAAGCGGGGCAGGGGGCATCCTACGAGCAGTACTTC.